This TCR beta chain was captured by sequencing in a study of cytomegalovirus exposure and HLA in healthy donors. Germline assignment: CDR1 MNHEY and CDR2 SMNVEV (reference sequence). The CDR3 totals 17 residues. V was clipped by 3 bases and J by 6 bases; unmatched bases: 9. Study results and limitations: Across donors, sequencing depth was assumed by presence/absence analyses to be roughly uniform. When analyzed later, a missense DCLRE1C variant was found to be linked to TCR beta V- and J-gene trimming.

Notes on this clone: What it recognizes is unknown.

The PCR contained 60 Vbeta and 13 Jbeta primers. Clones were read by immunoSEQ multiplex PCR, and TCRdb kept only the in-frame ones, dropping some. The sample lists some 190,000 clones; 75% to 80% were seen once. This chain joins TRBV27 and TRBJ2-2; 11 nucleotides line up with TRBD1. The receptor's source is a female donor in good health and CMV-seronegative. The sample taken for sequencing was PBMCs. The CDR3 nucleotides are TGTGCCAGCAGTTTCACCGGGACAGGGGGTAGGGCCGGGGAGCTGTTTTTT. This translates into CASSFTGTGGRAGELFF.